A selection of T cell receptor beta chains follows, all from one sample in a study of blood T cell repertoires in COVID-19. This table comes from immunoSEQ multiplex PCR, and its TCRdb copy is limited to in-frame clones, with some not included. The table has about 91,000 clones, about 75% seen once. The sample was peripheral blood. The source is a woman older than 75 with acute or convalescent COVID-19. Each CDR3 is given with its conserved first and last residue. D genes are given only for firm matches. Some rows have no size entry. The others give once, few or many, or a class for an expanded clone.

d_gene,v_gene,abundance,j_gene,CDR3aa,CDR3nt
NA,TRBV18,NA,TRBJ1-1,CASSPLGTPETEAFF,TGTGCCAGCTCACCCTTAGGGACACCTGAAACTGAAGCTTTCTTT
NA,TRBV6-6,NA,TRBJ2-7,CASRANQGNYEQYF,TGTGCCAGCAGAGCTAATCAGGGGAATTACGAGCAGTACTTC
TRBD1,TRBV5-4,NA,TRBJ2-4,CASSPSEGAQYF,TGTGCCAGCAGTCCCAGTGAGGGGGCTCAGTACTTC
NA,TRBV10-3,NA,TRBJ1-2,CAISPQTENSGYTF,TGTGCCATCAGCCCACAGACAGAAAATTCTGGCTACACCTTC
NA,TRBV30,NA,TRBJ2-3,CAWTLLAGTDTQYF,TGTGCCTGGACCCTACTAGCCGGCACAGATACGCAGTATTTT
NA,TRBV11-2,NA,TRBJ2-3,CASSGVFTDTQYF,TGTGCCAGCAGCGGAGTTTTCACAGATACGCAGTATTTT
TRBD2,TRBV7-9,NA,TRBJ2-1,CASSLVASGSRDEQFF,TGTGCCAGCAGCTTAGTGGCTAGCGGGAGTCGCGATGAGCAGTTCTTC
NA,TRBV6-5,few,TRBJ2-7,CASSYSSGSEQYF,TGTGCCAGCAGTTACTCGTCAGGGTCGGAGCAGTACTTC
NA,TRBV3-1/TRBV3-2,NA,TRBJ2-7,CASSQEVGFYEQYF,TGTGCCAGCAGCCAAGAAGTGGGCTTCTACGAGCAGTACTTC
NA,TRBV3-1/TRBV3-2,NA,TRBJ2-5,CASSLNRGGETQYF,TGTGCCAGCAGCCTAAACAGGGGAGGAGAGACCCAGTACTTC
NA,TRBV19,NA,TRBJ1-4,CASSALTAQNEKLFF,TGTGCCAGTAGTGCCCTGACAGCTCAGAATGAAAAACTGTTTTTT